The sequence of this T cell receptor beta chain was determined in a study of post-analysis software for immune sequencing data. The CDR3 has 13 amino acids. Germline CDR1 and CDR2: LNHDA and SQIVND (reference sequence). The J segment lost 3 bases and the V segment lost 5 bases, leaving 3 bases of the junction unmatched. This clonotype was detected a few times. TCR beta libraries were prepared from cDNA with unique molecular identifiers. TCRdb processed the PCR reads anew with MiXCR; each CDR3 protein has one entry. The sample holds 150,000 to 200,000 distinct CDR3 sequences, 36% seen once. The rearrangement uses TRBV19 and TRBJ2-7, with TRBD1 matching over 8 bases. The sample in question was blood, obtained after autologous hematopoietic stem cell transplantation. The source of this sequence is a girl aged 10-17 years with multiple sclerosis. The CDR3 loop reads CASSQGTGYEQYF. The CDR3 DNA is TGTGCCAGTAGTCAAGGGACAGGCTACGAGCAGTACTTC.